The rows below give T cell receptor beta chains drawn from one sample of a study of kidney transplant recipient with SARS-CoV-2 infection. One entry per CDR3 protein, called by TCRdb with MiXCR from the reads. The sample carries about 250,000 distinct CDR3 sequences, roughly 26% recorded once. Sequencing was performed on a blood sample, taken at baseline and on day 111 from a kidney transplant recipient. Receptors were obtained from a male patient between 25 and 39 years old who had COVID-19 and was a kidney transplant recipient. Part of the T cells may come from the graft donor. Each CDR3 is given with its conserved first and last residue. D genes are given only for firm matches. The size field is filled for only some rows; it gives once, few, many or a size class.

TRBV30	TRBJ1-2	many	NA	CAWGAGRYRKTYGYTF	TGTGCCTGGGGTGCGGGGCGTTATAGAAAGACCTATGGCTACACCTTC
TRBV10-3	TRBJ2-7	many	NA	CAISDEKGSSYEQYF	TGTGCCATCAGTGATGAGAAGGGGAGCTCCTACGAGCAGTACTTC
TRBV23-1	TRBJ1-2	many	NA	CASSCQGLRRKTYGYTF	TGCGCCAGCAGTTGCCAGGGGCTACGCAGAAAGACCTATGGCTACACCTTC
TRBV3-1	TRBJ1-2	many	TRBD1	CASSQEWGQGGYTF	TGTGCCAGCAGCCAAGAATGGGGACAGGGTGGCTACACCTTC
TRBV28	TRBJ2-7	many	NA	CASSFGQTYEQYF	TGTGCCAGCAGTTTCGGGCAAACCTACGAGCAGTACTTC
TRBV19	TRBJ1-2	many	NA	CASRGGLAQYDGYTF	TGTGCCAGTAGGGGCGGGTTGGCCCAGTATGATGGCTACACCTTC
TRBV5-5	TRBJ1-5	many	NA	CASSYQGEDQPQHF	TGTGCCAGCAGCTACCAGGGAGAGGATCAGCCCCAGCATTTT
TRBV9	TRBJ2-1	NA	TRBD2	CASSARLAGGHEQFF	TGTGCCAGCAGCGCCAGACTAGCGGGGGGGCACGAGCAGTTCTTC
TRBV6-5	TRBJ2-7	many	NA	CASSGQEGDEQYF	TGTGCCAGCAGTGGCCAAGAGGGAGACGAGCAGTACTTC
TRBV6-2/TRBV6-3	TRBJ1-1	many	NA	CASSYGAGNTEAFF	TGTGCCAGCAGTTACGGGGCGGGGAACACTGAAGCTTTCTTT
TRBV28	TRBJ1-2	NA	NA	CASSLMHPWRKTYGYTF	TGTGCCAGCAGTCTCATGCATCCTTGGCGAAAGACCTATGGCTACACCTTC
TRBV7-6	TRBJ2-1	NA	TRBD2	CASSDPTSGGANEQFF	TGTGCCAGCAGCGACCCCACTAGCGGGGGGGCCAATGAGCAGTTCTTC
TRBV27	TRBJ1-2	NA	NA	CASSQLTPGRKTYGYTF	TGTGCCAGCAGTCAGCTGACTCCTGGCCGAAAGACCTATGGCTACACCTTC
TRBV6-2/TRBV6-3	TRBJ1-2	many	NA	CASSYRDGGWGYTF	TGTGCCAGCAGTTACAGGGACGGGGGCTGGGGCTACACCTTC
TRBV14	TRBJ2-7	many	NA	CASSQVIGRPYEQYF	TGTGCCAGCAGCCAAGTGATTGGGCGACCCTACGAGCAGTACTTC
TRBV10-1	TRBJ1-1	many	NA	CASSEPIDGVDTEAFF	TGCGCCAGCAGTGAGCCCATAGACGGGGTGGACACTGAAGCTTTCTTT
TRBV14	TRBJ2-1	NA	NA	CASSQFTSLNEQFF	TGTGCCAGCAGCCAATTTACTAGCCTCAATGAGCAGTTCTTC
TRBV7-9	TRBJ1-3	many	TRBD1	CASSPLQGAGNTIYF	TGTGCCAGCAGCCCCTTACAGGGGGCTGGAAACACCATATATTTT
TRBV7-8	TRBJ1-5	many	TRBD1	CASSSTRQGARQPQHF	TGTGCCAGCAGCTCCACCAGACAGGGAGCGAGGCAGCCCCAGCATTTT
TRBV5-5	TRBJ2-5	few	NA	CASSWSGQSQETQYF	TGTGCCAGCAGCTGGTCCGGACAGTCCCAAGAGACCCAGTACTTC
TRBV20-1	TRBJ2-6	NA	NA	CSAPPDSGANVLTF	TGCAGTGCCCCGCCCGACTCTGGGGCCAACGTCCTGACTTTC
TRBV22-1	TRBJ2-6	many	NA	CPGRPKESEQSRANVLTF	TGTCCTGGGAGGCCTAAAGAAAGCGAACAAAGTCGGGCCAACGTCCTGACTTTC
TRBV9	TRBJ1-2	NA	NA	CASSVEAEVYGYTF	TGTGCCAGCAGCGTAGAGGCGGAGGTCTATGGCTACACCTTC
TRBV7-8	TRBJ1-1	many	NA	CASSLSGVKGAFF	TGTGCCAGCAGCTTATCAGGGGTAAAAGGGGCTTTCTTT
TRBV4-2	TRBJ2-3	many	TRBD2	CASSVGGFSGSGDTQYF	TGTGCCAGCAGCGTAGGAGGTTTTAGCGGGAGTGGAGATACGCAGTATTTT
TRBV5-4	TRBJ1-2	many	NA	CASSLVGRVDGYTF	TGTGCCAGCAGCTTGGTTGGCAGGGTGGATGGCTACACCTTC
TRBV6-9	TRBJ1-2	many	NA	CASSATSPYGKTYGYTF	TGTGCCAGCAGTGCGACATCGCCTTACGGAAAGACCTATGGCTACACCTTC
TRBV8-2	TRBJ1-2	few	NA	CGSQVRDSRKTYGYTF	TGTGGCAGTCAAGTTCGTGATAGCCGAAAGACCTATGGCTACACCTTC